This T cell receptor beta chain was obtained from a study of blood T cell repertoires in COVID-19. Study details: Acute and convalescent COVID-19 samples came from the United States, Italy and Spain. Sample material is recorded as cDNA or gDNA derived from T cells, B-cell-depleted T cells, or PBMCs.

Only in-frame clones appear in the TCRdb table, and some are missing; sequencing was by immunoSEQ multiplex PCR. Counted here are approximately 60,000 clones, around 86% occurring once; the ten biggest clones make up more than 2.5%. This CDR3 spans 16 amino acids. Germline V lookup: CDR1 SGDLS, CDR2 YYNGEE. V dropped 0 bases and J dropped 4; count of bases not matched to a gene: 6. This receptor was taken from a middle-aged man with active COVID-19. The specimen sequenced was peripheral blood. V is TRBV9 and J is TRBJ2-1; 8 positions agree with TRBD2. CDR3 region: CASSVGSTSAYNEQFF. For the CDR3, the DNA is TGTGCCAGCAGCGTAGGGTCGACTAGCGCGTACAATGAGCAGTTCTTC.